Presented here are 17 T cell receptor beta chains from one specimen sequenced in a study of CD8+CD57+ T cells in acquired aplastic anemia. Profiling that covered TCR beta VDJ and CDR3 relied on genomic DNA as its template. TCRdb recomputed calls from the reads with MiXCR, one row per CDR3 protein. The sample yields around 400,000 distinct CDR3 sequences, about two thirds seen once. Material: sorted CD4+, CD8+, or CD8+CD57+ T cells (not recorded which) from PBMCs. All receptors come from a human donor in good health, serving as a control.

This clonotype showed up many times. The chain recombines TRBV2 with TRBJ2-1; TRBD2 aligns across 11 bases. The CDR3 is 17 amino acids. CDR1 SNHLY and CDR2 FYNNEI come from the germline V gene. With 3 bases clipped from V and 6 bases from J, the junction kept 10 bases outside the gene matches. The DNA for the CDR3 is TGTGCCAGCAGTGAGGGGCCTCATAGCGGGGGGGTCAATGAGCAGTTCTTC. Translating gives CASSEGPHSGGVNEQFF.

The chain recombines TRBV15 with TRBJ1-6; the D gene is possibly TRBD1 (5 bases). V was trimmed by 0 bases and J by 7 bases, leaving 13 bases between them. The CDR3 extends over 16 amino acids. From germline, CDR1 is LNHNV and CDR2 YYDKDF (reference sequence). CDR3 residues: CATSRDSAGYNSPLHF. CDR3 DNA: TGTGCCACCAGCAGAGATTCCGCAGGGTACAATTCACCCCTCCACTTT.

This chain's CDR3 is CASSLVAGGRSWNSPLHF. The CDR3 region has the DNA TGTGCCAGCAGCTTAGTCGCCGGAGGGAGGAGTTGGAATTCACCCCTCCACTTT. The J gene is TRBJ1-6, the V gene TRBV7-9, with D unresolved. Germline lookup yields CDR1 SEHNR and CDR2 FQNEAQ (reference sequence). Trimming cost V 1 base and J 7 bases, with 20 bases left between them. The CDR3 has 18 residues.

This clonotype was observed at least ten times. V usage is TRBV6-2 or TRBV6-3 and J usage is TRBJ2-7; 7 bases match TRBD1. This CDR3 spans 16 amino acids. Germline CDR1 and CDR2: MNHEY and SVGEGT. The J segment lost 5 bases and the V segment lost 7 bases, leaving 17 bases of the junction unmatched. The CDR3 is CASTDSRFRGGDEQYF. The DNA for the CDR3 is TGTGCCAGCACCGACTCGCGATTCCGAGGGGGCGACGAGCAGTACTTC.

The rearrangement uses TRBV20-1 and TRBJ2-1; D unclear. V was cut by 3 bases and J by 3 bases, with 12 bases left in between. The CDR3 loop spans 14 amino acids. The germline CDR1 and CDR2 sequences are DFQATT and SNEGSKA (reference sequence). The CDR3 nucleotides are TGCAGTGCTAGGTTGGGCTATGGCTACAATGAGCAGTTCTTC. Translation: CSARLGYGYNEQFF.

This clonotype was detected only a few times. A read error may be the cause here, since a much bigger clone is one base away. J is TRBJ1-1 and V is TRBV6-1, with 7 positions matching TRBD1. Per the germline V gene, CDR1 is MNHNS and CDR2 is SASEGT. The CDR3 covers 12 residues. The V gene end was trimmed by 8 bases and the J gene end by 5 bases; junction bases not matched to a gene: 5. The chain's CDR3 is CASGTGATEAFF. DNA for the CDR3: TGTGCCAGCGGTACAGGGGCAACTGAAGCTTTCTTT.

On this clonotype itself: A junction boundary mismatches the germline segment, possibly from a read error. The CDR3: CASSDIAQKSPLQF. In DNA form, the CDR3 reads TGTGCCAGCAGTGACATCGCACAGAAGTCACCCCTCCAGTTT. V gene TRBV7-3 combines with J gene TRBJ1-6; D not resolved. Per germline, CDR1 SGHTA and CDR2 FQGTGA. CDR3 length: 14 amino acids.

The chain recombines TRBV6-5 with TRBJ2-2; perhaps D is TRBD1 or TRBD2 (5 bases each). The CDR3 spans 15 residues. V lost 9 bases to trimming and J lost 5 bases, with 19 bases between them. CDR1 and CDR2 (germline): MNHEY, SVGAGI. DNA for the CDR3: TGTGCCAGTGGGGACGGAGTCGCGGAGACCGGGGAGCTGTTTTTT. This encodes CASGDGVAETGELFF.

This chain joins TRBV7-9 and TRBJ2-7, with D unresolved. Germline V gene data show CDR1 as SEHNR and CDR2 as FQNEAQ (reference sequence). The length of the CDR3 is 15 residues. Between the trimmed V and J ends, which lost 5 bases and 6 bases, there was a span of 20 bases. The CDR3 DNA sequence: TGTGCCAGCAGCCTCCCCGCGGATGAAATTCGCGAGCAGTACTTC. This sequence encodes CASSLPADEIREQYF.

This clonotype has only one observation. Relative to the germline gene, one junction end is altered; a read error may explain this. The rearrangement links TRBV24-1 to TRBJ1-1; possibly TRBD1 for D (6 bases). This CDR3 has 13 residues. Germline V gene lookup returns CDR1 KGHDR and CDR2 SFDVKD. The CDR3: CATSRGNPDAQCF. CDR3 sequence (DNA): TGTGCCACCAGTAGGGGGAATCCCGATGCGCAGTGTTTT.

V gene TRBV5-4 combines with J gene TRBJ2-5; D may match TRBD1 or TRBD2 (5 bases each). The CDR3 consists of 13 residues. V shed 4 bases and J shed 5 bases, with 12 bases lying between them. The germline V gene has CDR1 SGHNT and CDR2 YYREEE (reference sequence). The CDR3 loop reads CASSRAGSETQYF. CDR3 nucleotide sequence: TGTGCCAGCAGCCGCGCAGGGAGCGAGACCCAGTACTTC.

Concerning this clonotype itself: The junction departs from the called germline gene at one end, perhaps through a read error. J is TRBJ2-5 and V is TRBV2, with D uncertain. The CDR3 has 14 amino acids. CDR1 is SNHLY, CDR2 FYNNEI, per germline. The CDR3 bases are TGTGCCAGCAGCGCCTTGCGAGAAGGCTATGGCCACACCTTC. It translates to CASSALREGYGHTF.

The V call is TRBV9, the J call TRBJ2-7; a possible D gene is TRBD2 (6 bases). The CDR3 spans 12 residues. Germline loops: CDR1 SGDLS, CDR2 YYNGEE. CDR3 coding DNA: TGTGCCACCAGCAGGGACTCCTCCGAGAAGTACGTC. Its protein product is CATSRDSSEKYV.

About this clonotype itself: Here the CDR3 omits its conserved ending phenylalanine or tryptophan, so a read error is the likely source. It is unclear where the CDR3 begins or ends on the DNA, so no DNA is shown, and the CDR3 is as TCRdb lists it. This CDR3 is CASTLYTP. The chain couples TRBV7-2 to TRBJ2-5. The CDR3 is made up of 8 amino acids, end residues included. Looked up from germline, CDR1 is SGHTA and CDR2 is FQGNSA.

Concerning this clonotype: This may be a read error: a much more frequent sequence differs by one nucleotide. A read error is likely, as this CDR3 ends without the conserved phenylalanine or tryptophan. The chain links TRBV6-2 or TRBV6-3 to TRBJ1-4; D is ambiguous. Per the germline V gene, CDR1 is MNHEY and CDR2 is SVGEGT. Trimming shortened V by 6 bases and J by 4 bases, and 12 bases separated the two germline ends. The CDR3 sequence is 14 residues long. In DNA form, the CDR3 reads TGTGCCAGCAGCTCAGGCGTACTTAATGAAAAACTGTTTCTT. Translated, it gives CASSSGVLNEKLFL.

V usage is TRBV24-1 and J usage is TRBJ2-6; a possible D gene is TRBD2 (6 bases). V lost 4 bases and J 3 bases, leaving 21 bases between the germline ends. The CDR3 contains 19 residues. Germline V gene sequence: CDR1 KGHDR, CDR2 SFDVKD. CDR3 nucleotide sequence: TGTGCCACCAGTGACCGGGACTGGGCTAGTAATCGTGGGGCCAACGTCCTGACTTTC. Amino acids: CATSDRDWASNRGANVLTF.

The CDR3 DNA reads as TGCAGTTCAAGACAAGGGGGGTTAGCAGACGAGCAGTACTTC. Protein: CSSRQGGLADEQYF. The rearrangement uses TRBV20-1 and TRBJ2-7, with D perhaps being TRBD1 or TRBD2 (6 bases each). The V gene lost 8 bases and the J gene lost 5 bases, with 22 bases spanning the gap. Germline assignment: CDR1 DFQATT and CDR2 SNEGSKA (reference sequence). The CDR3 covers 14 residues.